Presented here are 23 T cell receptor beta chains from one specimen sequenced in a study of T cells after yellow fever vaccination. One entry per CDR3 protein, called by TCRdb with MiXCR from the 5' RACE reads. The sample holds hundreds of thousands of distinct CDR3 sequences, roughly an eighth seen once. Sequenced here: PBMCs, sampled on the day of the yellow fever booster vaccination. The origin of the receptors is a man aged 25 to 40 who received the YFV17D yellow fever vaccine.

The rearrangement joins TRBV12-3 or TRBV12-4 to TRBJ2-1; 7 bases align to TRBD1. The CDR3 runs to 12 residues. The V gene end was trimmed by 3 bases and the J gene end by 9 bases; junction bases not matched to a gene: 2. Here the CDR3 DNA reads TGTGCCAGCAGTTTCTCAGGGGGTGAGCAGTTCTTC. The encoded protein is CASSFSGGEQFF.

This clonotype was observed a handful of times. The rearrangement links TRBV7-9 to TRBJ2-7; 15 positions agree with TRBD2. V shed 4 bases and J 6 bases; nucleotides not matched to a gene: 4. This CDR3 is built from 15 residues. Looked up from germline, CDR1 is SEHNR and CDR2 is FQNEAQ (reference sequence). CDR3 loop: CASSSGLAGGSEQYF. In DNA, the CDR3 is TGTGCCAGCAGCTCAGGACTAGCGGGAGGGTCCGAGCAGTACTTC.

The chain links TRBV12-3 or TRBV12-4 to TRBJ2-2; D unclear. This CDR3 is built from 15 residues. Between the trimmed V and J ends, which lost 5 bases and 6 bases, there was a span of 16 bases. For the CDR3, the DNA is TGTGCCAGCAGTCTAGACCGTCGTGTGGCCGGGGAGCTGTTTTTT. Its translation is CASSLDRRVAGELFF.

The table lists this clonotype with a few counts. The chain uses TRBV20-1 and TRBJ1-6, with no clear D. The germline V and J ends were trimmed by 6 bases and 7 bases, with 10 bases remaining between them. The CDR3 length is 12 residues. Germline V gene lookup returns CDR1 DFQATT and CDR2 SNEGSKA (reference sequence). The CDR3 spells CSAVLGNSPLHF. The DNA of the CDR3 is TGCAGTGCGGTTCTGGGGAATTCACCCCTCCACTTT.

This clonotype was observed a handful of times. DNA of the CDR3: TGCGCCAGCAGGGGAATGGGACTTCGGGTAAACAATGAGCAGTTCTTC. This sequence encodes CASRGMGLRVNNEQFF. The gene calls are TRBV4-1 and TRBJ2-1; D may be TRBD2 (6 bases). The V gene's germline CDR1 is MGHRA and CDR2 YSYEKL. The CDR3 runs to 16 residues. Between the trimmed V and J ends, which lost 6 bases and 5 bases, there was a span of 20 bases.

The chain combines TRBV6-1 with TRBJ1-6; 9 nucleotides line up with TRBD1. The CDR3 has 14 amino acids. Germline-derived CDR1 and CDR2 are MNHNS and SASEGT. V shed 6 bases, J shed 8 bases, and the junction held 5 bases outside the gene matches. The DNA of the CDR3 is TGTGCCAGCAGCCGGGACAGGGTTTATTCACCCCTCCACTTT. Protein sequence: CASSRDRVYSPLHF.

This clonotype was seen just once. Given a much more abundant clone one base away, this may be a read error. This rearrangement joins TRBV25-1 to TRBJ2-1; no definite D call. CDR1 and CDR2 (germline): MGHDK, SYGVNS. The CDR3 extends over 10 amino acids. V lost 3 bases and J lost 9, with 3 bases in between. This CDR3 is CASSDGEQFF. The CDR3 DNA reads TGTGCCAGCAGTGACGGTGAGCAGTTCTTC.

This clonotype was recorded a few times. V and J are TRBV27 and TRBJ2-5; possibly TRBD2 for D (5 bases). V lost 0 bases to trimming and J lost 2 bases, with 10 bases between them. The CDR3 has 15 residues. Germline CDR1 reads MNHEY; CDR2 reads SMNVEV (reference sequence). The CDR3 here is CASSLSAGTQETQYF. DNA for the CDR3: TGTGCCAGCAGTTTATCGGCGGGTACTCAAGAGACCCAGTACTTC.

In its sample, this clonotype was seen a few times. The gene calls are TRBV12-3 or TRBV12-4 and TRBJ2-7; D is possibly TRBD2 (5 bases). This CDR3 region has 14 residues. The V end was cut by 7 bases, the J end by 3 bases, with 16 bases between. The CDR3 reads CASKLRGIDYEQYF. CDR3 nucleotide sequence: TGTGCCAGCAAGTTACGAGGGATAGACTACGAGCAGTACTTC.

The rearrangement uses TRBV14 and TRBJ1-1, with unresolved D. Trimming removed 0 bases at V and 7 bases at J, with 9 bases between. Germline CDR1 reads SGHDN; CDR2 reads FVKESK. The CDR3 is made up of 13 amino acids. CDR3 sequence: CASSQDTRGEAFF. CDR3 sequence (DNA): TGTGCCAGCAGCCAAGACACCCGAGGTGAAGCTTTCTTT.

This clonotype turned up a few times. The chain is built from TRBV28 and TRBJ2-1; 9 nucleotides line up with TRBD1. Trimming at V came to 6 bases and at J to 6 bases, leaving 6 bases not matched to a gene. This CDR3 is built from 14 residues. CDR1 is MDHEN and CDR2 is SYDVKM in the germline V gene. CDR3 residues: CASRTGGAGNEQFF. The DNA for the CDR3 is TGTGCCAGCAGAACAGGGGGCGCTGGCAATGAGCAGTTCTTC.

This clonotype was observed a few times. The chain links TRBV4-3 to TRBJ2-1; D tentatively reads TRBD1 or TRBD2 (6 bases each). The CDR3 contains 14 residues. V lost 1 base, J lost 8 bases, and 12 bases lay in between. The germline V gene encodes CDR1 LGHNA and CDR2 YSLEER. DNA of the CDR3: TGCGCCAGCAGCCAAGTGGGGGGCGCCGATGAGCAGTTCTTC. Protein: CASSQVGGADEQFF.

This clonotype has only a few counts. CDR3 protein: CSGTAANTGELFF. In DNA, the CDR3 is TGCAGTGGTACAGCCGCGAACACCGGGGAGCTGTTTTTT. This sequence joins TRBV20-1 and TRBJ2-2; D unclear. The CDR3 totals 13 residues. CDR1 is DFQATT and CDR2 is SNEGSKA in the germline V gene (reference sequence). V lost 7 bases, J lost 0 bases, and 9 bases lay in between.

Notes on this clonotype: A read error may produce the germline difference seen at one junction end. The V and J genes are TRBV20-1 and TRBJ2-1; 7 bases agree with TRBD1. The CDR3 is made up of 15 amino acids. From germline, CDR1 is DFQATT and CDR2 SNEGSKA (reference sequence). CDR3 loop: CSATTGETLYNVQFF. CDR3 sequence (DNA): TGCAGTGCCACTACAGGGGAAACTCTATACAATGTGCAGTTCTTC.

This clonotype was detected a few times. V and J are TRBV4-1 and TRBJ2-1, with D uncertain. This CDR3 has 12 amino acids. In germline, CDR1 is MGHRA, CDR2 YSYEKL. Trimming stripped 0 bases from V and 13 bases from J, with 10 bases between. CDR3 in amino acids: CASSQDPGPQFF. The CDR3 region has the DNA TGCGCCAGCAGCCAAGATCCCGGGCCACAGTTCTTC.

The V gene is TRBV5-1, the J gene TRBJ2-1, with 11 bases that match TRBD2. Unmatched junction bases numbered 6, after V lost 4 bases and J lost 6 bases. The CDR3 has 15 residues. Germline V lookup: CDR1 SGHRS, CDR2 YFSETQ. CDR3 protein: CASSHSSGRTNEQFF. CDR3 sequence (DNA): TGCGCCAGCAGCCACTCTAGCGGGAGGACCAATGAGCAGTTCTTC.

V is TRBV9 and J is TRBJ2-1; 10 bases map to TRBD2. Per the germline V gene, CDR1 is SGDLS and CDR2 is YYNGEE. Trimming cost V 0 bases and J 4 bases; bases outside gene matches: 7. This CDR3 has 17 amino acids. The CDR3 DNA is TGTGCCAGCAGCGTAGAACCAGCGGGAGGGCCATACAATGAGCAGTTCTTC. Translation: CASSVEPAGGPYNEQFF. The whole variable domain, filled in from reference TRBV9 and TRBJ2-1, reads DSGVTQTPKHLITATGQRVTLRCSPRSGDLSVYWYQQSLDQGLQFLIQYYNGEERAKGNILERFSAQQFPDLHSELNLSSLELGDSALYFCASSVEPAGGPYNEQFFGPGTRLTVL.

The genes are TRBV20-1 and TRBJ1-6; no clear D gene. This CDR3 has 14 amino acids. V was cut by 4 bases and J by 3 bases, with 10 bases left in between. Germline V lookup: CDR1 DFQATT, CDR2 SNEGSKA (reference sequence). CDR3 loop: CSATSENYNSPLHF. The CDR3 region has the DNA TGCAGTGCTACGTCGGAGAACTATAATTCACCCCTCCACTTT.

The chain couples TRBV5-1 to TRBJ1-1, with D possibly TRBD1 on 5 matching bases. V was pared by 8 bases and J by 1 base, with 12 bases between. The CDR3 consists of 13 residues. The germline gives CDR1 SGHRS, CDR2 YFSETQ. The CDR3 protein is CASKQDTNTEAFF. In nucleotides, the CDR3 is TGCGCCAGTAAACAGGATACGAACACTGAAGCTTTCTTT.

This clonotype was counted only a few times. The V and J genes are TRBV20-1 and TRBJ2-1, with 13 bases fitting TRBD2. The CDR3 spans 12 residues. With 7 bases clipped from V and 8 bases from J, the junction kept 2 bases outside the gene matches. CDR1 DFQATT and CDR2 SNEGSKA come from the germline V gene (reference sequence). This CDR3 reads CSGTSGSHEQFF. CDR3 DNA sequence: TGCAGTGGGACTAGCGGGAGCCATGAGCAGTTCTTC.

A few counts support this clonotype. The chain joins TRBV12-3 or TRBV12-4 to TRBJ2-7; possibly TRBD2 for D (5 bases). The CDR3 is 14 amino acids. The V and J ends lost 3 bases and 1 base respectively, with 10 bases between them. The CDR3 spells CASSFGEGSYEQYF. The CDR3 nucleotides read TGTGCCAGCAGTTTCGGCGAGGGTTCCTACGAGCAGTACTTC.

This clonotype appeared a few times. V usage is TRBV30 and J usage is TRBJ2-3; 7 bases are shared with TRBD1. The V gene's germline CDR1 is GTSNPN and CDR2 SVGIG (reference sequence). CDR3 length: 13 residues. The junction had 1 base not matched to a gene; V was cut back by 0 bases and J by 4 bases. CDR3 amino acids: CAWSVTGADTQYF. The DNA for the CDR3 is TGTGCCTGGAGTGTAACAGGGGCAGATACGCAGTATTTT.

This clonotype showed up just a few times. The gene calls are TRBV7-6 and TRBJ2-1; D is possibly TRBD1 (5 bases). The V end lost 5 bases, the J end lost 6 bases, and 17 bases lay between the germline ends. Germline assignment: CDR1 SGHVS and CDR2 FNYEAQ. CDR3 size: 15 residues. Here the CDR3 DNA reads TGTGCCAGCAGCCCCCGCAGGGTCTCAGGCAATGAGCAGTTCTTC. Its protein is CASSPRRVSGNEQFF. Complete variable domain (other parts from reference TRBV7-6 and TRBJ2-1): GAGVSQSPRYKVTKRGQDVALRCDPISGHVSLYWYRQALGQGPEFLTYFNYEAQQDKSGLPNDRFSAERPEGSISTLTIQRTEQRDSAMYRCASSPRRVSGNEQFFGPGTRLTVL.